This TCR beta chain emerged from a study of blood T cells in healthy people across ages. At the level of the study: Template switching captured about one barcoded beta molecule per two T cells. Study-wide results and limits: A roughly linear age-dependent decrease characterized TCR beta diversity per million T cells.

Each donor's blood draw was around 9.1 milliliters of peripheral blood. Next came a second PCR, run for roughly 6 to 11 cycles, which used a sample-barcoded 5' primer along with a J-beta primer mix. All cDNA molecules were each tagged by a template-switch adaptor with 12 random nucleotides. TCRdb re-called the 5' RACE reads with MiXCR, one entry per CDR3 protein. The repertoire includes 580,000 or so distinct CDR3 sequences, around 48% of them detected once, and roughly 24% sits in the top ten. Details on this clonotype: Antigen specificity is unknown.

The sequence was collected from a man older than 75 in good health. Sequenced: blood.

CDR3 in amino acids: CSAPGTWRDSPLHF. As DNA, the CDR3 is TGCAGTGCGCCCGGGACATGGAGAGATTCACCCCTCCACTTT. This chain connects TRBV20-1 to TRBJ1-6; D perhaps matches TRBD1 (6 bases). The CDR3 has 14 amino acids. Germline-derived CDR1 and CDR2 are DFQATT and SNEGSKA (reference sequence). Trimming shortened V by 6 bases and J by 8 bases, and 17 bases separated the two germline ends.